Included here is one T cell receptor (beta chain) sequence, with context. Which antigen it targets is not known. No per-base quality is available; no much larger clone lies one base away. The data were taken from a study of T cell responses to AZD1222 COVID-19 vaccine (dated by TCRdb to 2020 to 2022). Some background on the complete study: TCR sequencing covered roughly 230 trial participants: 200 to 220 given two doses of AZD1222 and about 26 given two doses of MenACWY control vaccine. Trial participants were enrolled by age into subgroups of 18-55, 56-69 and 70-plus years, and about 150, 27 and 61 TCR-sequenced participants, respectively, were included in these subgroups.

The CDR3 numbers 15 residues from cysteine through phenylalanine. CDR3 DNA is the only sequence kept; it has 45 bases, read in frame from the first base. For CDR1 and CDR2, the germline V gene lists MGHRA and YSYEKL. V loses 0 bases, J loses 2 bases, and the germline ends lie 8 bases apart. Interpreted using the paper, the time point label stands for: baseline before first vaccination. Reading the label with the study, this specimen's treatment or condition is: meningococcal conjugate vaccine given as trial control. Samples from vaccinated people were obtained from the UK trials COV001 and COV002, which included a single-blind randomized controlled phase 2/3 trial of AZD1222 (ChAdOx1 nCoV-19) in healthy adults. Trial participant PBMC samples were collected at day 0 and day 28 after the second dose for TCRbeta chain sequencing. The CDR3 regions of human TCRbeta chains were analyzed by immunosequencing. Regarding the original processing steps: TCRs in the repertoires were matched against a reference library of SARS-CoV-2-specific TCRs that had been generated with the MIRA antigen-specificity platform. Breadth meant the fraction of unique TCRs that were SARS-CoV-2-associated, whereas depth meant the fraction of total T cells that were SARS-CoV-2-associated. Using the MIRA data, every spike-specific TCR was mapped to the spike region that the TCR reacted to and assigned to either a CD4 or a CD8 class. Log10-transformed breadth and depth values were compared by one-way ANOVA with Sidak's multiple comparisons tests. Entries here come from immuneACCESS through TCRdb and include only in-frame sequences with V and J called. Some clones fail to appear in such tables; in the studies checked, an unresolved V gene covers under half of the shortfall, and the cause of the remainder is unknown. For V, J and clone size, that table is used; D and trimming come from the DNA. Counted in this sample were about 140,000 clones; approximately 93% of them appeared once. 0.75% to 1% of the sample is in the top ten clones.

Results the study describes overall, beyond this receptor: Nearly half of unique spike-specific TCRs reportedly recognized epitopes outside regions mutated in the B.1.351 and B.1.1.7 variants. No day 14 peak-response samples were available, so repertoires were characterized only after the peak T cell response. Participants were mostly white British and included more females than males, and it was suggested by the authors that clonal diversity may have been underestimated. Only five or six AZD1222 recipients were SARS-CoV-2 seropositive at baseline, limiting conclusions about previously exposed vaccinees. After two AZD1222 doses, spike-specific TCR breadth and depth were significantly higher than at day 0 and than in MenACWY recipients. Vaccine-associated CD4 TCRs spanned the whole spike protein, with dominant responses in regions 160-218 and 743-854. The 56-69-year group was small, and its depth increase did not reach significance, likely because of low power.

The source was peripheral blood, collected on day 0 of MenACWY control vaccination. This chain joins TRBV4-1 to TRBJ1-5; the D gene remains uncertain. This TCR derives from an adult in good health. The nucleotide sequence reads TGCGCCAGCAGCCAAGATGGAAGGGGCAATCAGCCCCAGCATTTT. This is translated as CASSQDGRGNQPQHF.